A single T cell receptor beta chain is shown here with its context. Profiled with immunoSEQ multiplex PCR; TCRdb holds only in-frame clones, not every one. The repertoire has fewer than 11,000 clones, nearly 95% of them found once; the top ten carry more than 3.5%. The data stem from a study of graft-versus-host responses after intestinal transplantation. The CDR3 extends over 14 amino acids. The germline CDR1 and CDR2 sequences are SGHTA and FQGNSA. V lost 6 bases, J lost 1 base, and 12 bases lay in between. The source was PBMCs, collected roughly six weeks after intestinal transplantation. This clonotype was sampled from a human patient who received an intestinal transplant, so some T cells may come from the graft donor. The chain links TRBV7-2 to TRBJ1-1, with D maybe TRBD1 (6 bases). The CDR3 bases are TGTGCCAGCAGGGAGGTGGGGGCGAACACTGAAGCTTTCTTT. The encoded protein is CASREVGANTEAFF.